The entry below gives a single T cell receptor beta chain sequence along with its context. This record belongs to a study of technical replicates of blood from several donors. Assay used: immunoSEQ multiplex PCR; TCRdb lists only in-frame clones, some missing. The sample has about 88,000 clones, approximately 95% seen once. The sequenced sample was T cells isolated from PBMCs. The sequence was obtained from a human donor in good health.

The CDR3 DNA reads as TGTGCCAGTAGTATAACACGGGGGGAGACCCAGTACTTC. Its protein is CASSITRGETQYF. The rearrangement joins TRBV19 to TRBJ2-5; D might be TRBD2 (6 bases). Germline CDR1 LNHDA, CDR2 SQIVND (reference sequence). V lost 2 bases and J 5 bases, leaving 9 bases between the germline ends. The CDR3 contains 13 residues.